These 29 T cell receptor beta chains share one sample of origin, sequenced in a study of shared T cell receptors in the human thymus. Measured with immunoSEQ multiplex PCR; TCRdb has only the in-frame clones, and not every one. The sample yields approximately 400,000 clones, roughly 94% seen once. Sequences were obtained from thymocytes. These receptors all come from a human donor.

The chain is built from TRBV18 and TRBJ2-7; D unresolved. This CDR3 has 16 residues. The V end was cut by 0 bases, the J end by 3 bases, with 15 bases between. CDR1 and CDR2 (germline): KGHSH, LQKENI. Written as DNA, the CDR3 is TGTGCCAGCTCACCACCGCTCGGCAGTTACTTCTACGAGCAGTACTTC. It specifies CASSPPLGSYFYEQYF.

This chain connects TRBV15 to TRBJ1-5; 7 bases match TRBD1. The V segment lost 5 bases and the J segment 6 bases; nucleotides outside the gene matches: 25. The CDR3 has 20 residues. Germline CDR1 LNHNV, CDR2 YYDKDF (reference sequence). CDR3 nucleotide sequence: TGTGCCACCAGCCCAGACAGGGCTGTGCAGGTACTCCCCGGTGGTCAGCCCCAGCATTTT. It is translated as CATSPDRAVQVLPGGQPQHF.

This rearrangement joins TRBV7-4 to TRBJ1-5; D call uncertain. CDR1 is SGHVT, CDR2 SQSDAQ, per germline. Trimming left V 2 bases short and J 6 bases short, with 17 bases between. The CDR3 runs to 16 residues. The CDR3 sequence: CASSLRREVSIQPQHF. The CDR3 DNA reads as TGTGCCAGCAGCTTACGAAGGGAGGTGAGTATTCAGCCCCAGCATTTT.

V usage is TRBV28 and J usage is TRBJ2-1; D not certain. Germline V gene sequence: CDR1 MDHEN, CDR2 SYDVKM. CDR3 length: 15 residues. V was shortened by 5 bases and J by 7 bases, with 18 bases between the two germline ends. CDR3: CASSRRPSLGNEQFF. CDR3 coding DNA: TGTGCCAGCAGTCGCCGGCCCTCTTTAGGTAATGAGCAGTTCTTC.

This chain links TRBV27 with TRBJ1-1, with TRBD1 matching over 8 bases. Per the germline V gene, CDR1 is MNHEY and CDR2 is SMNVEV (reference sequence). The CDR3 has 13 residues. After removal of 2 bases from V and 10 bases from J, the junction contained 6 bases not matched to a gene. As DNA, the CDR3 is TGTGCCAGCAGTTTACAGGGGGCGAGGGGAGCTTTCTTT. Protein: CASSLQGARGAFF.

The rearrangement uses TRBV27 and TRBJ2-1; no definite D call. Germline V gives CDR1 MNHEY, CDR2 SMNVEV (reference sequence). This CDR3 region has 13 residues. V dropped 5 bases and J dropped 8 bases, with 13 bases sitting between them. The CDR3 DNA sequence: TGTGCCAGCAGTGCCAACTTTTTGGATGAGCAGTTCTTC. Its protein is CASSANFLDEQFF.

As concerns this clone: The sample has other DNA sequences that encode this CDR3 too. The rearrangement joins TRBV9 to TRBJ2-1, with 8 bases aligning to TRBD2. The V gene end was trimmed by 0 bases and the J gene end by 4 bases; junction bases not matched to a gene: 6. Germline V CDR1 and CDR2: SGDLS, YYNGEE. The length of the CDR3 is 16 residues. CDR3 sequence reads: CASSVGGTSGYNEQFF. The CDR3 coding sequence is TGTGCCAGCAGCGTAGGCGGTACTAGCGGATACAATGAGCAGTTCTTC.

This chain connects TRBV7-2 to TRBJ1-4; D ambiguous. The CDR3 totals 14 residues. The germline CDR1 and CDR2 sequences are SGHTA and FQGNSA. Trimming pared 3 bases from V and 1 base from J, leaving 6 bases between. The CDR3 DNA follows: TGTGCCAGCAGCTTCAGGAGAACTAATGAAAAACTGTTTTTT. This gives the protein CASSFRRTNEKLFF.

This clone was seen just once. The chain has TRBV28 and TRBJ2-3, with D maybe TRBD2 (6 bases). Germline CDR1 MDHEN, CDR2 SYDVKM. V lost 7 bases and J 3 bases, leaving 20 bases between the germline ends. The CDR3 extends over 16 amino acids. CDR3 bases: TGTGCCAGCATTCCGAGACTAGGCGGGCAAACAGATACGCAGTATTTT. It yields the protein CASIPRLGGQTDTQYF.

The J gene is TRBJ2-4, the V gene TRBV11-2; 7 nucleotides agree with TRBD2. Looked up from germline, CDR1 is SGHAT and CDR2 is FQNNGV. The CDR3 contains 19 residues. V lost 0 bases to trimming and J lost 2 bases; unmatched junction nucleotides: 13. The CDR3 loop is CASSLDGPREGRTKNIQYF. CDR3 in DNA: TGTGCCAGCAGCTTAGACGGCCCTAGGGAGGGTCGAACCAAAAACATTCAGTACTTC. Based on the CDR3 plus reference TRBV11-2 and TRBJ2-4, the full variable domain is EAGVAQSPRYKIIEKRQSVAFWCNPISGHATLYWYQQILGQGPKLLIQFQNNGVVDDSQLPKDRFSAERLKGVDSTLKIQPAKLEDSAVYLCASSLDGPREGRTKNIQYFGAGTRLSVL.

The chain employs TRBV19 and TRBJ2-5; a possible D gene is TRBD1 (6 bases). The length of the CDR3 is 14 residues. The germline V gene has CDR1 LNHDA and CDR2 SQIVND (reference sequence). Trimming pared 3 bases from V and 6 bases from J, leaving 14 bases between. CDR3 sequence reads: CASSITAGVKTQYF. CDR3 bases: TGTGCCAGTAGTATTACGGCAGGGGTTAAGACCCAGTACTTC.

The chain carries TRBV6-6 and TRBJ1-2; unclear D gene. The CDR3 runs 13 residues. The germline V gene encodes CDR1 MNHNY and CDR2 SVGAGI (reference sequence). Deletions cut 2 bases from V and 5 bases from J, with 9 bases between. The CDR3 region has the DNA TGTGCCAGCAGTTACAGTGGCGGTTATGGCTACACCTTC. This translates into CASSYSGGYGYTF.

V gene TRBV14 combines with J gene TRBJ1-2; 7 nucleotides align to TRBD1. The CDR3 totals 14 residues. J was trimmed by 7 bases and V by 6 bases; bases with no gene match: 11. The germline CDR1 and CDR2 sequences are SGHDN and FVKESK. CDR3 sequence (DNA): TGTGCCAGCAGACTCACAGGGGACCTGAGTGGCTACACCTTC. This gives the protein CASRLTGDLSGYTF.

This chain uses TRBV6-5 with TRBJ2-7; 7 bases map to TRBD1. V shed 0 bases and J 0 bases; nucleotides not matched to a gene: 5. The CDR3 is made up of 16 amino acids. The germline V gene encodes CDR1 MNHEY and CDR2 SVGAGI. In nucleotides, the CDR3 is TGTGCCAGCAGTTACTCCACCGGACAGGACTCCTACGAGCAGTACTTC. Translation: CASSYSTGQDSYEQYF.

This chain links TRBV28 with TRBJ2-5; TRBD2 agrees at 12 bases. There are 16 residues in the CDR3. V lost 6 bases, J lost 5 bases, and 10 bases stayed unmatched. Looked up from germline, CDR1 is MDHEN and CDR2 is SYDVKM. CDR3 sequence (DNA): TGTGCCAGCAGCTCTAGACTAGCGGGAGTGTGGGAGACCCAGTACTTC. As protein: CASSSRLAGVWETQYF.

This clone has just a few counts. The rearrangement uses TRBV11-2 and TRBJ2-7; tentative D call: TRBD1 (6 bases). CDR3 length: 14 residues. Between the trimmed V and J ends, which lost 2 bases and 0 bases, there was a span of 8 bases. CDR1 and CDR2 from the germline V gene are SGHAT and FQNNGV. CDR3 sequence (DNA): TGTGCCAGCAGCTTATCGGGACACTCCTACGAGCAGTACTTC. Translating gives CASSLSGHSYEQYF. Full variable domain (outside the CDR3, taken from reference TRBV11-2 and TRBJ2-7): EAGVAQSPRYKIIEKRQSVAFWCNPISGHATLYWYQQILGQGPKLLIQFQNNGVVDDSQLPKDRFSAERLKGVDSTLKIQPAKLEDSAVYLCASSLSGHSYEQYFGPGTRLTVT.

The J gene is TRBJ2-6, the V gene TRBV30, with TRBD1 matching 8 bases. Germline V gene data show CDR1 as GTSNPN and CDR2 as SVGIG (reference sequence). The CDR3 extends over 16 amino acids. The ends lost 4 bases at V and 2 bases at J; junction bases unmatched: 7. This chain's CDR3 is CAWNLRQGTGANVLTF. As DNA, the CDR3 is TGTGCCTGGAACTTACGACAGGGGACTGGGGCCAACGTCCTGACTTTC.

The V call is TRBV27, the J call TRBJ2-2, with D perhaps matching TRBD2 (6 bases). The germline V gene encodes CDR1 MNHEY and CDR2 SMNVEV (reference sequence). CDR3 size: 14 residues. V was shortened by 7 bases and J by 4 bases, with 13 bases between the two germline ends. CDR3 amino acids: CASTSGGSTGELFF. In DNA, the CDR3 is TGTGCCAGCACATCCGGAGGGAGCACCGGGGAGCTGTTTTTT.

The chain carries TRBV6-6 and TRBJ2-7; the match to TRBD1 covers 11 bases. The CDR3 contains 13 residues. The germline gives CDR1 MNHNY, CDR2 SVGAGI (reference sequence). V lost 5 bases and J lost 7; bases outside the gene matches: 4. The CDR3 is CASSRGTGGEQYF. CDR3 DNA sequence: TGTGCCAGCAGTCGGGGGACAGGGGGTGAGCAGTACTTC.

This chain links TRBV2 with TRBJ2-1; 8 bases are shared with TRBD2. There are 15 residues in the CDR3. With V trimmed by 6 bases and J by 5 bases, 9 bases remained unmatched. The germline V gene encodes CDR1 SNHLY and CDR2 FYNNEI. The CDR3 reads CASRVAGIPHNEQFF. CDR3 nucleotide sequence: TGTGCCAGCAGAGTAGCGGGAATCCCGCACAATGAGCAGTTCTTC.

The V call is TRBV28, the J call TRBJ2-7; 7 bases agree with TRBD2. Per germline, CDR1 MDHEN and CDR2 SYDVKM. V lost 6 bases to trimming and J lost 7 bases; unmatched junction nucleotides: 12. The CDR3 is 14 amino acids. The CDR3 DNA follows: TGTGCCAGCAGCCTCGGGAGGCCCGCCGGGGAGCAGTACTTC. Translated, it gives CASSLGRPAGEQYF.

The V and J genes are TRBV25-1 and TRBJ2-1; 7 bases match TRBD1. Germline CDR1 and CDR2: MGHDK and SYGVNS. V gave up 7 bases and J gave up 0 bases; unmatched junction bases: 6. The CDR3 has 15 residues. CDR3 sequence (DNA): TGTGCCAGCATGGACAGGTACAGCTCCTACAATGAGCAGTTCTTC. Residues: CASMDRYSSYNEQFF.

The chain has TRBV28 and TRBJ1-5; 8 bases are a match to TRBD1. Germline V gene lookup returns CDR1 MDHEN and CDR2 SYDVKM. Trimming removed 2 bases from V and 6 bases from J; junction bases left unmatched: 6. The length of the CDR3 is 15 residues. The CDR3 DNA reads TGTGCCAGCAGTTTAAGGACAGGGAAAGGTCAGCCCCAGCATTTT. It is translated as CASSLRTGKGQPQHF.

This rearrangement joins TRBV10-3 to TRBJ2-3; 8 positions match TRBD2. Looked up from germline, CDR1 is ENHRY and CDR2 is SYGVKD. This CDR3 spans 14 amino acids. Unmatched junction bases numbered 4, after V lost 8 bases and J lost 0 bases. The CDR3 sequence is CAIQAGGSTDTQYF. The CDR3 DNA reads as TGTGCCATCCAGGCGGGGGGCAGCACAGATACGCAGTATTTT.

V gene TRBV6-5 combines with J gene TRBJ2-7; TRBD2 aligns across 10 bases. The CDR3 length is 14 residues. Germline V gene sequence: CDR1 MNHEY, CDR2 SVGAGI. The V segment lost 7 bases and the J segment 5 bases; nucleotides outside the gene matches: 8. This CDR3 reads CASTETSGVDEQYF. CDR3 in DNA: TGTGCCAGCACCGAAACTAGCGGGGTGGACGAGCAGTACTTC.

The chain combines TRBV10-3 with TRBJ1-2, with unresolved D. The CDR3 loop spans 12 amino acids. V was cut by 5 bases and J by 8 bases, with 12 bases left in between. Germline V CDR1 and CDR2: ENHRY, SYGVKD. The CDR3 is CAISPDSGGYTF. As DNA, the CDR3 is TGTGCCATCAGTCCGGACTCGGGGGGCTACACCTTC.

V usage is TRBV7-9 and J usage is TRBJ2-2, with unresolved D. The germline CDR1 and CDR2 sequences are SEHNR and FQNEAQ (reference sequence). Trimming took 3 bases from V and 3 from J, leaving 11 bases between them. The CDR3 contains 15 residues. The CDR3 region is CASSFRAMDTGELFF. The CDR3 DNA sequence: TGTGCCAGCAGCTTCCGCGCCATGGACACCGGGGAGCTGTTTTTT.

This clone is a singleton in its sample. The rearrangement uses TRBV14 and TRBJ1-1; 7 bases align to TRBD1. Germline CDR1 SGHDN, CDR2 FVKESK. V was pared by 5 bases and J by 1 base, with 1 base of the junction left unmatched. This CDR3 spans 13 amino acids. The CDR3 here is CASSNRGNTEAFF. CDR3 in DNA: TGTGCCAGCAGCAACAGGGGGAACACTGAAGCTTTCTTT. Full variable domain (missing parts from reference TRBV14 and TRBJ1-1): EAGVTQFPSHSVIEKGQTVTLRCDPISGHDNLYWYRRVMGKEIKFLLHFVKESKQDESGMPNNRFLAERTGGTYSTLKVQPAELEDSGVYFCASSNRGNTEAFFGQGTRLTVV.

The chain carries TRBV9 and TRBJ2-1; TRBD2 matches at 7 bases. V lost 0 bases, J lost 6 bases, and 6 bases stayed unmatched. Germline CDR1 reads SGDLS; CDR2 reads YYNGEE. The CDR3 length is 15 residues. The CDR3, as DNA: TGTGCCAGCAGCGTAGGTCCCCTAGCGGCCAATGAGCAGTTCTTC. It is translated as CASSVGPLAANEQFF.